This is a list of T cell receptor beta chains from one sample in a study of shared clonotypes between healthy human individuals. Method: immunoSEQ multiplex PCR; TCRdb's copy keeps in-frame clones and lacks some. The repertoire includes fewer than 650,000 clones, about 82% of them detected once, and 10% to 15% sits in the top ten. The sample consisted of PBMCs. The receptors were sampled from a middle-aged woman in good health. Some clones in this sample may be carry-over from other donors' samples. Both conserved end residues are part of each CDR3. A D gene is named only where the DNA matches it firmly. Not every row has a clone size; where given, it reads once, few, many or a size class.

TRBJ2-5 - - TRBV18 TGTGCCAGCTCGTCGTACCAAGAGACCCAGTACTTC CASSSYQETQYF
TRBJ2-3 - TRBD2 TRBV5-1 TGCGCCAGCAGCTTGGCCAGGACTAGCGGGAGTTTTTCTTCAAGCACAGATACGCAGTATTTT CASSLARTSGSFSSSTDTQYF
TRBJ2-3 - - TRBV12-5 TGTGCTAGTGGTTTGGGACAGATCGGAGTTCCGCAGTATTTT CASGLGQIGVPQYF
TRBJ2-1 - TRBD2 TRBV27 TGTGCCAGCAGTTTGCGGGACAGGGGGATTTCCGGGACTAGCGGGAGCTCGAATGAGCAGTTCTTC CASSLRDRGISGTSGSSNEQFF
TRBJ2-3 - - TRBV9 TGTGCCAGCAACCAGGACAGCACAGATACGCAGTATTTT CASNQDSTDTQYF
TRBJ2-2 - TRBD1 TRBV7-9 TGTGCCAGCAAATCCGGGACAGGAGGGTCCGGGGAGCTGTTTTTT CASKSGTGGSGELFF
TRBJ1-4 - - TRBV6-5 TGTGCCAGCAGTTTCGTGAGGGCCGGGGAAAAACTGTTTTTT CASSFVRAGEKLFF
TRBJ2-2 - TRBD2 TRBV19 TGTGCCAGTAGCTCCCGGGGGGACACCGGGGAGCTGTTTTTT CASSSRGDTGELFF
TRBJ1-5 once TRBD1 TRBV2 TGTGCCAGCAGGAGGGAAACAGGGGGCGTTCAGCCCCAGCATTTT CASRRETGGVQPQHF
TRBJ2-6 once - TRBV7-2 TGTGCCAGCAGCCGGAGGGGGTCTATGTTTGGGGCCAACGTCCTGACTTTC CASSRRGSMFGANVLTF
TRBJ1-4 - - TRBV2 TGTGCCAGCAGCCCCAGTCGGCAGGTCGGCCGTGAAAAACTGTTTTTT CASSPSRQVGREKLFF
TRBJ1-1 - - TRBV9 TGTGCCAGCAGCAGAACAGGCCTTATGAACACTGAAGCTTTCTTT CASSRTGLMNTEAFF
TRBJ2-7 - TRBD1 TRBV7-9 TGTGCCAGCAGCCTCAGTTCAGGGGGCCACGAGCAGTACTTC CASSLSSGGHEQYF
TRBJ2-7 - - TRBV28 TGTGCCAGCAGTTTGGTCGGAGACTCCTACGAGCAGTACTTC CASSLVGDSYEQYF
TRBJ2-2 many - TRBV12-5 TGTGCTAGTGGTTTTCTTACGGACCGCACCGGGGAGCTGTTTTTT CASGFLTDRTGELFF
TRBJ2-7 - TRBD2 TRBV4-1 TGCGCCAGCAGCCAAGATCTTAGCGGGAGTGGTTACGAGCAGTACTTC CASSQDLSGSGYEQYF
TRBJ2-7 - TRBD1 TRBV29-1 TGCAGCGTCAGAACAGGGGGCATCAACGAGCAGTACTTC CSVRTGGINEQYF
TRBJ2-7 few - TRBV7-3 TGTGCCAGCAGCTTAGGACTCTCCTACGAGCAGTACTTC CASSLGLSYEQYF
TRBJ2-1 - TRBD2 TRBV9 TGTGCCAGCAGCATCACCGGGACTAATAATGAGCAGTTCTTC CASSITGTNNEQFF
TRBJ1-1 - - TRBV28 TGTGCCAGCAGTTTCCGGGACTTTGAAGCTTTCTTT CASSFRDFEAFF
TRBJ2-2 - TRBD1 TRBV29-1 TGCAGCGTTGAGGGACAGGGGGTTGGCGGGGAGCTGTTTTTT CSVEGQGVGGELFF
TRBJ2-1 few - TRBV6-4 TGTGCCAGCAGTGAAAGTCCCAGGACAGTCTTTGGTTACAATGAGCAGTTCTTC CASSESPRTVFGYNEQFF
TRBJ2-7 - TRBD2 TRBV5-1 TGCGCCAGCAGTCAGACTAGCGGGCTAAACTACGAGCAGTACTTC CASSQTSGLNYEQYF
TRBJ2-1 - TRBD2 TRBV10-3 TGTGCCATCAGTGAGCCGGGTAGCGGGAGCTACAATGAGCAGTTCTTC CAISEPGSGSYNEQFF
TRBJ2-1 - - TRBV2 TGTGCCAGCAGTGACGCCCTAGGCGGCTCCTACAATGAGCAGTTCTTC CASSDALGGSYNEQFF
TRBJ2-7 - - TRBV5-1 TGCGCCAGCAGCTTGGGATCCGTGGTTAGCTACGAGCAGTACTTC CASSLGSVVSYEQYF
TRBJ2-1 many - TRBV30 TGTGCCTGGAGTAGTTACACCATCTCTGGGCAGTTCTTC CAWSSYTISGQFF
TRBJ2-2 - TRBD1 TRBV7-2 TGTGCCAGCAGCCCTTTCACAGGGGCGGGCACCGGGGAGCTGTTTTTT CASSPFTGAGTGELFF
TRBJ1-2 once - TRBV4-1 TGCGCCAGCAGCCAAGCGGGCAGCCTTTCACACGATGGCTACACCTTC CASSQAGSLSHDGYTF
TRBJ2-7 - - TRBV5-1 TGCGCCAGCAGTAAAGGCTTCGAGGGGTCCTACGAGCAGTACTTC CASSKGFEGSYEQYF
TRBJ2-5 - TRBD1 TRBV5-1 TGCGCCAGCAGCTTCCAAGGGACAGGGGCGGAAGAGCAGTACTTC CASSFQGTGAEEQYF
TRBJ2-1 - TRBD1 TRBV19 TGTGCCAGTACCCCCGGGACAGGGCCTCGTGAGCAGTTCTTC CASTPGTGPREQFF
TRBJ2-3 - TRBD1 TRBV28 TGTGCCAGCAGTTTTGGGACAGGGGCCCCAGATACGCAGTATTTT CASSFGTGAPDTQYF
TRBJ2-7 - TRBD1 TRBV11-1 TGTGCCAGCAGCTATTACGACCGGACAGGGGCCTACGAGCAGTACTTC CASSYYDRTGAYEQYF
TRBJ2-7 - TRBD1 TRBV30 TGTGCCTGGGGACAGGGCGGGTACGAGCAGTACTTC CAWGQGGYEQYF
TRBJ2-1 - TRBD2 TRBV7-3 TGTGCCAGCAGCCCCGGGGCTAGCGGGAACAATGAGCAGTTCTTC CASSPGASGNNEQFF
TRBJ1-2 - TRBD1 TRBV5-1 TGCGCCAGCAGCGCCGGACAGGGTGGCTATGGCTACACCTTC CASSAGQGGYGYTF
TRBJ2-2 - TRBD1 TRBV6-1 TGTGCCAGCAGAGCCACAGGGGTGGCCGGGGAGCTGTTTTTT CASRATGVAGELFF
TRBJ1-4 - TRBD1 TRBV11-2 TGTGCCAGCAGCCGTCCGGGACAGTCTAATGAAAAACTGTTTTTT CASSRPGQSNEKLFF
TRBJ2-7 - TRBD2 TRBV2 TGTGCCAGCAGTGCTTCGGGACTAGCAACGACCTACGAGCAGTACTTC CASSASGLATTYEQYF
TRBJ1-1 - TRBD1 TRBV5-1 TGCGCCAGCAGCTTCTACAGGGGGTCCGACACGAACACTGAAGCTTTCTTT CASSFYRGSDTNTEAFF
TRBJ2-1 once TRBD2 TRBV10-3 TGTGCCATCAGTGAAACCGGGGGGGGCTACAATGAGCAGTTCTTC CAISETGGGYNEQFF
TRBJ2-7 - - TRBV5-1 TGCGCCAGCAGCCCCTCGACAGCCTCCTACGAGCAGTACTTC CASSPSTASYEQYF
TRBJ1-1 - - TRBV7-4 TGTGCCAGCAGCTCTAGGGCTGGCAGGATGAACACTGAAGCTTTCTTT CASSSRAGRMNTEAFF
TRBJ2-5 - TRBD2 TRBV2 TGTGCCAGCAGGGTGACTAGCGGGATCCAAGAGACCCAGTACTTC CASRVTSGIQETQYF
TRBJ2-7 - - TRBV23-1 TGCGCCAGCAGTCAAGATGAGGCGGAGCAGTACTTC CASSQDEAEQYF
TRBJ2-2 - TRBD2 TRBV5-1 TGCGCCAGCAGCCGGACTAGAGGAACGAACACCGGGGAGCTGTTTTTT CASSRTRGTNTGELFF
TRBJ1-1 - - TRBV5-1 TGCGCCAGCAGCTTACAGAGACCGAACACTGAAGCTTTCTTT CASSLQRPNTEAFF
TRBJ1-5 - TRBD1 TRBV19 TGTGCCAGTAGTATGGATCAGGGGGAGAGAGGAAATCAGCCCCAGCATTTT CASSMDQGERGNQPQHF